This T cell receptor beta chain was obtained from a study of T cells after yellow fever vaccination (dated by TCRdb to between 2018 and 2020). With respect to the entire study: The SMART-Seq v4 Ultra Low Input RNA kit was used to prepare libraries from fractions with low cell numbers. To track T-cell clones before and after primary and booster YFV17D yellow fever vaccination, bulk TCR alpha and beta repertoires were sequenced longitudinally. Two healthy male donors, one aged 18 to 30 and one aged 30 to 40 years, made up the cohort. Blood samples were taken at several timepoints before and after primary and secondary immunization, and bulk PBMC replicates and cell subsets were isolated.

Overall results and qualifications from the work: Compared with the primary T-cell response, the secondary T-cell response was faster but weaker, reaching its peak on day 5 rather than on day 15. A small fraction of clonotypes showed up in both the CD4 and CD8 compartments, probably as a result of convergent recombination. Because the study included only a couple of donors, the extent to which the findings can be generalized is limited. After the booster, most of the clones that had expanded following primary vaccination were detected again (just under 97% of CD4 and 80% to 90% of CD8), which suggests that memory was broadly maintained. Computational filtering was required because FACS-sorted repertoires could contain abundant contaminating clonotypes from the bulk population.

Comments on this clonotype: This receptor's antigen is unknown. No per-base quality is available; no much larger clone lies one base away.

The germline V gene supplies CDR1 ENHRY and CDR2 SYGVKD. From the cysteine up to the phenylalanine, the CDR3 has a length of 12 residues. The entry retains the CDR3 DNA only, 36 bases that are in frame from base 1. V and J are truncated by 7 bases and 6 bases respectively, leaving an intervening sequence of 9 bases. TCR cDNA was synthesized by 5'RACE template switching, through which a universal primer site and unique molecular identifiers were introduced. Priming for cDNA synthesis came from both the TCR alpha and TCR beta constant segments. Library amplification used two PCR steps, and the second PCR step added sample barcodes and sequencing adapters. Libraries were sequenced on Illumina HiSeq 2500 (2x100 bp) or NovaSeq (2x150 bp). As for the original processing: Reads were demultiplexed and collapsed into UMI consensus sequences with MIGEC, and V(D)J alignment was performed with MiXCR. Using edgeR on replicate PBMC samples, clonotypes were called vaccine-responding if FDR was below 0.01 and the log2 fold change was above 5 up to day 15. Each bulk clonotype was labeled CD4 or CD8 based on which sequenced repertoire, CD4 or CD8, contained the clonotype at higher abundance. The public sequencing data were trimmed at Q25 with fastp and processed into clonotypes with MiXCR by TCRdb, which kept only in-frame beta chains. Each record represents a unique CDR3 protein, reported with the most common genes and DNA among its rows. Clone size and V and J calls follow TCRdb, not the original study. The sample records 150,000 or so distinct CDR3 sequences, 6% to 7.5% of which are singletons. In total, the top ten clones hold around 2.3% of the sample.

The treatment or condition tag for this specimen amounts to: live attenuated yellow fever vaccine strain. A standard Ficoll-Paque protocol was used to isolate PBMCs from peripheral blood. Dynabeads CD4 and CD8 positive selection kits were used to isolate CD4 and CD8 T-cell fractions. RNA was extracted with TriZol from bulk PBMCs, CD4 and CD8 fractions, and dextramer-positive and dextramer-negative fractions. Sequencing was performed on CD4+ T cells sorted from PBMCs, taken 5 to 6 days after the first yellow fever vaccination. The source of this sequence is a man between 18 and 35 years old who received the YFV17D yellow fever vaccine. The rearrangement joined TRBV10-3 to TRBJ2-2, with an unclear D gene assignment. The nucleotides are TGTGCCATCAAATCGACCGCCGGGGAGCTGTTTTTT. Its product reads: CAIKSTAGELFF.